A single sample is the source of the 10 T cell receptor beta chains below, sequenced in a study of cytomegalovirus exposure and HLA in healthy donors. The PCR employed 60 Vbeta primers together with 13 Jbeta primers. TCRdb's copy holds only in-frame clones and misses some; the assay was immunoSEQ multiplex PCR. The sample yields around 86,000 clones, 7.5% to 8.5% seen once. Sequenced sample: PBMCs. The receptor source for this set is a man aged 45-60 years in good health and CMV-seronegative.

Many counts were recorded for this clone. Other DNA sequences from this sample encode an identical CDR3 as well. The chain is built from TRBV6-4 and TRBJ2-3; 11 bases agree with TRBD2. The V gene's germline CDR1 is MRHNA and CDR2 SNTAGT. The length of the CDR3 is 15 residues. V shed 0 bases, J shed 4 bases, and the junction held 0 bases outside the gene matches. CDR3 DNA: TGTGCCAGCAGTGACTCTAGCGGGGGGGCAGATACGCAGTATTTT. Encoded protein: CASSDSSGGADTQYF.

This chain uses TRBV7-2 with TRBJ2-6; 9 bases are a match to TRBD1. Germline CDR1 is SGHTA and CDR2 is FQGNSA. The CDR3 contains 19 residues. V shed 5 bases, J shed 0 bases, and the junction held 11 bases outside the gene matches. The CDR3 DNA is TGTGCCAGCAGCCAGAACAGGGGGCGGACGCCCTCTGGGGCCAACGTCCTGACTTTC. Translated, it gives CASSQNRGRTPSGANVLTF.

This clone was picked up a small number of times. The chain joins TRBV5-6 to TRBJ2-7, with 8 bases aligning to TRBD2. CDR1 is SGHDT and CDR2 is YYEEEE in the germline V gene. The CDR3 loop spans 15 amino acids. Germline trimming cut 4 bases from V and 0 bases from J; bases unmatched to any gene: 6. DNA for the CDR3: TGTGCCAGCAGCCACAAGCGGGGGAGCTCCTACGAGCAGTACTTC. Translation: CASSHKRGSSYEQYF.

The chain recombines TRBV9 with TRBJ1-2; maybe TRBD1 (5 bases). Looked up from germline, CDR1 is SGDLS and CDR2 is YYNGEE. This CDR3 has 13 residues. V was shortened by 4 bases and J by 9 bases, with 16 bases between the two germline ends. The CDR3 DNA follows: TGTGCCAGCAGCCCTCTGGGGGGAAGGCGCTACACCTTC. It translates to CASSPLGGRRYTF.

In this sample, this clone turned up a few times. The genes are TRBV5-1 and TRBJ2-7; the D gene is possibly TRBD1 (5 bases). Trimming took 0 bases from V and 4 from J, leaving 11 bases between them. The length of the CDR3 is 14 residues. Per the germline V gene, CDR1 is SGHRS and CDR2 is YFSETQ. This CDR3 is CASSLGQLRYEQYF. The CDR3 nucleotides read TGCGCCAGCAGCTTGGGACAGCTAAGGTACGAGCAGTACTTC.

This chain links TRBV7-6 with TRBJ2-7; D is possibly TRBD1 (6 bases). V was clipped by 0 bases and J by 2 bases, with 11 bases between them. The CDR3 has 15 residues. Germline CDR1 reads SGHVS; CDR2 reads FNYEAQ. The CDR3 loop reads CASSLATGKAYEQYF. The CDR3 region has the DNA TGTGCCAGCAGCTTAGCGACAGGAAAAGCCTACGAGCAGTACTTC.

V and J are TRBV2 and TRBJ2-1, with 9 bases lining up with TRBD1. The CDR3 is 14 amino acids. The germline CDR1 and CDR2 sequences are SNHLY and FYNNEI. With 4 bases clipped from V and 6 bases from J, the junction kept 4 bases outside the gene matches. This chain's CDR3 is CASSGRDRVNEQFF. CDR3 sequence (DNA): TGTGCCAGCAGTGGTAGGGACAGGGTCAATGAGCAGTTCTTC. Combining the CDR3 with reference TRBV2 and TRBJ2-1 gives the whole variable domain EPEVTQTPSHQVTQMGQEVILRCVPISNHLYFYWYRQILGQKVEFLVSFYNNEISEKSEIFDDQFSVERPDGSNFTLKIRSTKLEDSAMYFCASSGRDRVNEQFFGPGTRLTVL.

The chain recombines TRBV11-3 with TRBJ1-1; D possibly corresponds to TRBD1 (5 bases). The CDR3 is 13 amino acids. Germline CDR1 SGHNT, CDR2 YENEEA. Trimming pared 5 bases from V and 6 bases from J, leaving 13 bases between. CDR3 bases: TGTGCCAGCAGCCTTACCCGGGGGGCTGAAGCTTTCTTT. This encodes CASSLTRGAEAFF.

This clone occurred a few times. The DNA for the CDR3 is TGTGCCAGCAGCTTTAGCGGGAGTTGGGATGAGCAGTTCTTC. Amino acids: CASSFSGSWDEQFF. The V call is TRBV7-3, the J call TRBJ2-1; 9 bases are a match to TRBD2. This CDR3 comprises 14 residues. The germline gives CDR1 SGHTA, CDR2 FQGTGA. The trim removed 3 bases at V and 8 bases at J, leaving 5 bases unmatched.

The rearrangement joins TRBV28 to TRBJ2-7, with D possibly TRBD2 on 6 matching bases. Germline V gene sequence: CDR1 MDHEN, CDR2 SYDVKM. This CDR3 has 16 residues. The germline V and J ends were trimmed by 3 bases and 0 bases, with 15 bases remaining between them. The CDR3 DNA sequence: TGTGCCAGCAGTTTTTTAGGGAGGTTGACCTCCTACGAGCAGTACTTC. Translating gives CASSFLGRLTSYEQYF.